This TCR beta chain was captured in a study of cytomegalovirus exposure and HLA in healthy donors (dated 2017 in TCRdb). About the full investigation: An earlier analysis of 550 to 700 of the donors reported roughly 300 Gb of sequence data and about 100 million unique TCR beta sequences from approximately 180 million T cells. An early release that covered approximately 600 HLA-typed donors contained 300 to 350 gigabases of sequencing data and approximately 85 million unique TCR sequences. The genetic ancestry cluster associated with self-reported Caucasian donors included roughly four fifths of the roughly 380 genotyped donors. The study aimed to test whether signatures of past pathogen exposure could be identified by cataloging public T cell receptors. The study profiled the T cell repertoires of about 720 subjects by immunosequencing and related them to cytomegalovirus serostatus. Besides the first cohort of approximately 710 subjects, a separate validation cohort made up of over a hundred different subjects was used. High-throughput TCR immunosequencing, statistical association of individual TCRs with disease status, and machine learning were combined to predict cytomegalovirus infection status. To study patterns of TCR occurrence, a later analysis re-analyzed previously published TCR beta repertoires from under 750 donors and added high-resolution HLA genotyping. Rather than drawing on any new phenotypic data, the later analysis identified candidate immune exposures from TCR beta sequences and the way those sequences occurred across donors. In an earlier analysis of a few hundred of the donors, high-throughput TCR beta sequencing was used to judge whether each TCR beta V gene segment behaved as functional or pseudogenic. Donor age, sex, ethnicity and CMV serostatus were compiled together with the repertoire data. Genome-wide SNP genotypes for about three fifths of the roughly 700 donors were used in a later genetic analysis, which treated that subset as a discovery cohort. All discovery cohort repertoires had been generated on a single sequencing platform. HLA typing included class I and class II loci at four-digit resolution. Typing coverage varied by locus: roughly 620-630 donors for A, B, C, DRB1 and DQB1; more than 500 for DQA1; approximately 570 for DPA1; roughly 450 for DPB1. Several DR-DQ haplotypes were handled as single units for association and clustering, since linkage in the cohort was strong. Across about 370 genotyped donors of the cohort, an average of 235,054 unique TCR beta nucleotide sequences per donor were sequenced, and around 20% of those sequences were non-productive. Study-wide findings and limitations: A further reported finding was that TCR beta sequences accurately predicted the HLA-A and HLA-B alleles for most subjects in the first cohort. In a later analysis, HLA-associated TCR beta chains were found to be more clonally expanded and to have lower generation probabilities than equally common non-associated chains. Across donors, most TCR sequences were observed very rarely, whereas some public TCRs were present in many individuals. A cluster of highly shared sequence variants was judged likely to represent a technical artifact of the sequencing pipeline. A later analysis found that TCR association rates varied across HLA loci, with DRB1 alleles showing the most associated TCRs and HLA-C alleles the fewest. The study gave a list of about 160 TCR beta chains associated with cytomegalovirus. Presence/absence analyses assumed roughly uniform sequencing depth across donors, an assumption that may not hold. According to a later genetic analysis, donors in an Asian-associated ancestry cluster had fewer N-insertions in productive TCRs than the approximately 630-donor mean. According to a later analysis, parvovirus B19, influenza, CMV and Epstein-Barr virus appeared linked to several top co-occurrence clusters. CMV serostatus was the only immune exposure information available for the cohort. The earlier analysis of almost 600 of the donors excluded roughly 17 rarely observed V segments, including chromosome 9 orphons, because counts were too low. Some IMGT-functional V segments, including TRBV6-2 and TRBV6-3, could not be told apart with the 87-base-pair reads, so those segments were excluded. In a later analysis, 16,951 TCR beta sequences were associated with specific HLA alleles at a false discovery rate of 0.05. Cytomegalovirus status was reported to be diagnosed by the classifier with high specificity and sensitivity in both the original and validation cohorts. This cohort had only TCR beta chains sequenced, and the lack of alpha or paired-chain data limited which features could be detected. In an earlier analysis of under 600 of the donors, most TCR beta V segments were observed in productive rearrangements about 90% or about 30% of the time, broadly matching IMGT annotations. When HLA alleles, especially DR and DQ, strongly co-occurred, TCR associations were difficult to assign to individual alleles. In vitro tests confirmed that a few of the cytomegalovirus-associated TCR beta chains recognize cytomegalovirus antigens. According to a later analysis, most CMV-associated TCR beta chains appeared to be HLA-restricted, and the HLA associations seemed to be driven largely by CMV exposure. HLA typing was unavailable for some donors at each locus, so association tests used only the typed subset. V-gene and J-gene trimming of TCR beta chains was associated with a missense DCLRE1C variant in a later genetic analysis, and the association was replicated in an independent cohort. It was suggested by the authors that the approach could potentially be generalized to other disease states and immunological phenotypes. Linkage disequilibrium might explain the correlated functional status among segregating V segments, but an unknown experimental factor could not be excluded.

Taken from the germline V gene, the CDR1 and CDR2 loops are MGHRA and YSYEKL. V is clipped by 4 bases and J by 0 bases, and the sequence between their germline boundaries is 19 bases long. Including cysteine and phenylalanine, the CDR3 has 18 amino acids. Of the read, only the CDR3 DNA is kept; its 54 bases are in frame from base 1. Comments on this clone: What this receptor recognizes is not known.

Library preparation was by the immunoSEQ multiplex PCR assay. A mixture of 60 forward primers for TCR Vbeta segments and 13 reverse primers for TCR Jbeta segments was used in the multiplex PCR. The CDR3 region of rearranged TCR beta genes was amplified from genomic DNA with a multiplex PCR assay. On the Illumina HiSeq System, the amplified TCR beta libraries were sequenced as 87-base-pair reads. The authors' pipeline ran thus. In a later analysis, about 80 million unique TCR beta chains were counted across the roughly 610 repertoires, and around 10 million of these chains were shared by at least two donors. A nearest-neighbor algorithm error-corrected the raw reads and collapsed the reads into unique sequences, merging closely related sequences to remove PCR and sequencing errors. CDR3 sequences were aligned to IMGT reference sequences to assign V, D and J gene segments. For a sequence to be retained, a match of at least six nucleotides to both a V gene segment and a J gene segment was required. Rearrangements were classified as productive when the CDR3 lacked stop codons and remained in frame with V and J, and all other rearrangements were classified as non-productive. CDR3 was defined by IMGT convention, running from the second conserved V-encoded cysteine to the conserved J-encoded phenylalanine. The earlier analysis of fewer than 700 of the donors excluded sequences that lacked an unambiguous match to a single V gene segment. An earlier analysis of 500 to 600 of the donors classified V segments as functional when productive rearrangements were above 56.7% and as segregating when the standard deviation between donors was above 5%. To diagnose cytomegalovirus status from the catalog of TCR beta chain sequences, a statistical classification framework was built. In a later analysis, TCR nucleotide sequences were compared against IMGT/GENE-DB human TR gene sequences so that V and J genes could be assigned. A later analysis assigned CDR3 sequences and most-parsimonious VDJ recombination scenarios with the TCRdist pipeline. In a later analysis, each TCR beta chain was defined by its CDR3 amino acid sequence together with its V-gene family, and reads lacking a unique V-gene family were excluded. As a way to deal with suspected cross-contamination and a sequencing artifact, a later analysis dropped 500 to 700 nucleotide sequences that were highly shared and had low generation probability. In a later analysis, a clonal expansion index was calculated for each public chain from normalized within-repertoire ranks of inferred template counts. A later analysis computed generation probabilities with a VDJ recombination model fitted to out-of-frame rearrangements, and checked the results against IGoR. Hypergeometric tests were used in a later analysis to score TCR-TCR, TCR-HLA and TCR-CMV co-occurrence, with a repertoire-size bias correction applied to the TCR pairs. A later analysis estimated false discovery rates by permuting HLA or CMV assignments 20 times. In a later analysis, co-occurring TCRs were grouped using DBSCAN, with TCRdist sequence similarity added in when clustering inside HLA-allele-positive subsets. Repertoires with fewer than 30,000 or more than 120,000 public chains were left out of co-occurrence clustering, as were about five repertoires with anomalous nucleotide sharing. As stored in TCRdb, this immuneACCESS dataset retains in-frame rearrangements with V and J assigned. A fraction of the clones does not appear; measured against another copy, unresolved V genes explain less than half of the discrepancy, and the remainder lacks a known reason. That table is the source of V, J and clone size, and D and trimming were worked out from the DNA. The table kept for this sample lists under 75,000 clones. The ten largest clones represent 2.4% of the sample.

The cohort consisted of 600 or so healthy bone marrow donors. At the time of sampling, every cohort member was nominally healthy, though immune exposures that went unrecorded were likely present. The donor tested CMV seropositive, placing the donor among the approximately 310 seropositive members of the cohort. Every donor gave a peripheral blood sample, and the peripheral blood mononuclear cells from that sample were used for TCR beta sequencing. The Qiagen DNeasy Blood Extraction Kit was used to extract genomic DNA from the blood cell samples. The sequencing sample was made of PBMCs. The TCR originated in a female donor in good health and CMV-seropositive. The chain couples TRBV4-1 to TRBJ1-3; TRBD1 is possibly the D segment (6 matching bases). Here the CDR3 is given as CASSPQGRADLSGNTIYF. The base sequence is TGCGCCAGCAGCCCCCAGGGGAGGGCAGACCTCTCTGGAAACACCATATATTTT.